Following are 25 T cell receptor beta chains from one sample sequenced in a study of blood T cell repertoires in COVID-19 (dated by TCRdb to the early 2020s). The library was generated by the immunoSEQ multiplex PCR assay. Not all clones reach the TCRdb copy of this immuneACCESS table, which keeps in-frame sequences only. Checked studies attribute under half of the gap to unresolved V genes and leave the rest unexplained. This sample comprises hundreds of thousands of clones, 70% to 90% of them detected only once. The top ten clones comprise around 4.2% of the sample. Sequences were obtained from peripheral blood. These receptors came from a woman in her 50s with active or convalescent COVID-19.

This chain connects TRBV27 to TRBJ1-1; D remains ambiguous. V lost 2 bases and J lost 0, with 7 bases in between. The CDR3 contains 14 residues. Germline lookup yields CDR1 MNHEY and CDR2 SMNVEV (reference sequence). CDR3 nucleotide sequence: TGTGCCAGCAGTTTAGCACAGTTGAACACTGAAGCTTTCTTT. Translated: CASSLAQLNTEAFF.

This chain connects TRBV5-5 to TRBJ1-6, with a weak D call TRBD1 (6 bases). Germline CDR1 SGHKS, CDR2 YYEKEE (reference sequence). V gave up 4 bases and J gave up 10 bases, with 15 bases separating them. The length of the CDR3 is 14 residues. The CDR3 is CASSPKGGRSPLHF. CDR3 DNA sequence: TGTGCCAGCAGCCCGAAGGGGGGGCGATCACCCCTCCACTTT.

This sequence joins TRBV5-4 and TRBJ2-1, with 9 bases identical to TRBD2. The CDR3 extends over 15 amino acids. Germline lookup yields CDR1 SGHNT and CDR2 YYREEE (reference sequence). V was pared by 7 bases and J by 4 bases, with 9 bases of the junction left unmatched. The DNA of the CDR3 is TGTGCCAGCCGCCCCCTAGCGGGATTGTACAATGAGCAGTTCTTC. Protein sequence: CASRPLAGLYNEQFF.

The CDR3 coding sequence is TGCAGTGCTAGTGAGGGGCCGGAAAGGTATGGCTACACCTTC. As protein: CSASEGPERYGYTF. The genes are TRBV20-1 and TRBJ1-2, with D possibly matching TRBD1 (5 bases). Looked up from germline, CDR1 is DFQATT and CDR2 is SNEGSKA (reference sequence). The germline V and J ends were trimmed by 3 bases and 5 bases, with 16 bases remaining between them. This CDR3 has 14 residues.

The chain couples TRBV3-1 (or the pseudogene TRBV3-2) to TRBJ1-5, with D possibly matching TRBD1 (6 bases). There are 16 residues in the CDR3. The V end was cut by 1 base, the J end by 6 bases, with 16 bases between. Germline V gene sequence: CDR1 LGHDT, CDR2 YNNKEL (reference sequence). The DNA of the CDR3 is TGTGCCAGCAGCCAAGGTGGACGGGGGGGCACTCAGCCCCAGCATTTT. It codes for CASSQGGRGGTQPQHF.

J is TRBJ2-3 and V is TRBV19, with 12 nucleotides matching TRBD1. Germline assignment: CDR1 LNHDA and CDR2 SQIVND (reference sequence). Unmatched junction bases numbered 8, after V lost 5 bases and J lost 5 bases. CDR3 size: 16 residues. The CDR3 sequence: CASSALRDRGRDTQYF. CDR3 in DNA: TGTGCCAGTAGTGCCCTACGGGACAGGGGGCGAGATACGCAGTATTTT.

The chain employs TRBV10-3 and TRBJ1-1; 7 bases are a match to TRBD1. Germline V gene sequence: CDR1 ENHRY, CDR2 SYGVKD. The V segment lost 7 bases and the J segment 3 bases; nucleotides outside the gene matches: 8. The CDR3 is 14 residues long. The CDR3 protein is CAIKPRGQDTEAFF. CDR3 in DNA: TGTGCCATCAAGCCAAGGGGGCAGGACACTGAAGCTTTCTTT.

The chain employs TRBV13 and TRBJ1-1; D remains ambiguous. V dropped 0 bases and J dropped 1 base, with 6 bases sitting between them. From germline, CDR1 is PRHDT and CDR2 FYEKMQ (reference sequence). The CDR3 has 14 residues. CDR3: CASSLGRENTEAFF. CDR3 sequence (DNA): TGTGCCAGCAGCTTAGGGCGGGAGAACACTGAAGCTTTCTTT. Complete variable domain (other parts from reference TRBV13 and TRBJ1-1): AAGVIQSPRHLIKEKRETATLKCYPIPRHDTVYWYQQGPGQDPQFLISFYEKMQSDKGSIPDRFSAQQFSDYHSELNMSSLELGDSALYFCASSLGRENTEAFFGQGTRLTVV.

This chain joins TRBV9 and TRBJ2-1; 9 bases match TRBD2. Germline V gives CDR1 SGDLS, CDR2 YYNGEE. The CDR3 totals 14 residues. V trimming: 0 bases; J trimming: 7 bases; junction bases outside the gene matches: 2. CDR3 region: CASSVGLAENEQFF. In DNA form, the CDR3 reads TGTGCCAGCAGCGTAGGACTAGCGGAAAATGAGCAGTTCTTC.

This clone occurred once. The CDR3, as DNA: TGTGCCAGCAGTTACTCTGCGGGGAGCTCCTACAATGAGCAGTTCTTC. Translation: CASSYSAGSSYNEQFF. The chain recombines TRBV6-5 with TRBJ2-1; tentative D call: TRBD2 (6 bases). Germline CDR1 reads MNHEY; CDR2 reads SVGAGI. V was clipped by 0 bases and J by 0 bases, with 9 bases between them. The CDR3 contains 16 residues.

This chain uses TRBV7-9 with TRBJ2-5; 10 bases match TRBD2. The CDR3 loop spans 18 amino acids. The V and J ends lost 5 bases and 5 bases, in that order; junction bases with no gene match: 17. Germline CDR1 is SEHNR and CDR2 is FQNEAQ (reference sequence). Here the CDR3 reads CASSKRSRTSGSWETQYF. The CDR3 DNA reads as TGTGCCAGCAGCAAAAGGTCGCGGACTAGCGGTTCGTGGGAGACCCAGTACTTC.

This chain links TRBV6-4 with TRBJ1-2; 9 bases line up with TRBD1. V lost 6 bases, J lost 8 bases, and 7 bases stayed unmatched. Looked up from germline, CDR1 is MRHNA and CDR2 is SNTAGT. This CDR3 has 13 residues. The CDR3 region is CASRRDRVGGYTF. The CDR3 DNA is TGTGCCAGCAGGCGGGACAGGGTTGGCGGCTACACCTTC.

This chain joins TRBV9 and TRBJ2-1, with D tentatively TRBD1 (5 bases). V lost 4 bases to trimming and J lost 12 bases, with 26 bases between them. The CDR3 totals 16 residues. Germline lookup yields CDR1 SGDLS and CDR2 YYNGEE. CDR3: CASSPSNRPVLSGQFF. The CDR3 region has the DNA TGTGCCAGCAGCCCAAGCAACAGGCCCGTGTTAAGTGGGCAGTTCTTC.

The chain couples TRBV29-1 to TRBJ2-7; 10 bases map to TRBD2. CDR3 length equals 13 residues. Germline values: CDR1 SQVTM, CDR2 ANQGSEA. This CDR3 is CSAKREGLYEQYF. The CDR3, as DNA: TGCAGTGCTAAGCGGGAGGGCCTGTACGAGCAGTACTTC.

The V gene is TRBV7-2, the J gene TRBJ2-3; 12 bases are shared with TRBD2. J gave up 5 bases and V 5 bases, and 8 bases lay outside the gene matches. The CDR3 has 16 residues. Germline CDR1 reads SGHTA; CDR2 reads FQGNSA. CDR3 amino acids: CASSLLAGGPIDTQYF. The CDR3 DNA follows: TGTGCCAGCAGCCTTCTAGCGGGAGGGCCGATAGATACGCAGTATTTT. The full variable domain, rest sourced from reference TRBV7-2 and TRBJ2-3, is GAGVSQSPSNKVTEKGKDVELRCDPISGHTALYWYRQSLGQGLEFLIYFQGNSAPDKSGLPSDRFSAERTGGSVSTLTIQRTQQEDSAVYLCASSLLAGGPIDTQYFGPGTRLTVL.

This chain connects TRBV4-1 to TRBJ1-3; no clear D gene. The CDR3 has 15 residues. Trimming took off 4 bases at V and 0 bases at J, with 10 bases between the two ends. Germline-derived CDR1 and CDR2 are MGHRA and YSYEKL. The chain's CDR3 is CASSPFESSGNTIYF. CDR3 in DNA: TGCGCCAGCAGCCCCTTCGAGAGCTCTGGAAACACCATATATTTT.

The V and J genes are TRBV3-1 (or the pseudogene TRBV3-2) and TRBJ2-7; unclear D gene. The length of the CDR3 is 13 residues. The ends were cut back, 0 bases at V and 4 bases at J, with 7 bases in the middle. Germline values: CDR1 LGHDT, CDR2 YNNKEL (reference sequence). This CDR3 reads CASSQEQFYEQYF. Written as DNA, the CDR3 is TGTGCCAGCAGCCAAGAACAGTTTTACGAGCAGTACTTC.

The V gene is TRBV19, the J gene TRBJ1-2; D gene unclear. The CDR3 is 13 amino acids. CDR1 and CDR2 from the germline V gene are LNHDA and SQIVND (reference sequence). V was trimmed by 6 bases and J by 1 base, leaving 9 bases between them. The CDR3 DNA sequence: TGTGCCAGTAGACCCGGACTTAACTATGGCTACACCTTC. Amino acids: CASRPGLNYGYTF. Full variable domain (remainder filled in from reference TRBV19 and TRBJ1-2): DGGITQSPKYLFRKEGQNVTLSCEQNLNHDAMYWYRQDPGQGLRLIYYSQIVNDFQKGDIAEGYSVSREKKESFPLTVTSAQKNPTAFYLCASRPGLNYGYTFGSGTRLTVV.

The chain joins TRBV6-2 or TRBV6-3 to TRBJ1-1; D uncertain. Germline CDR1 MNHEY, CDR2 SVGEGT. V lost 0 bases to trimming and J lost 0 bases, with 14 bases between them. This CDR3 spans 17 amino acids. CDR3 sequence reads: CASSYSRVKVLNTEAFF. Here the CDR3 DNA reads TGTGCCAGCAGTTACTCGAGAGTTAAAGTACTGAACACTGAAGCTTTCTTT.

The chain combines TRBV14 with TRBJ1-2; TRBD1 aligns across 9 bases. The germline CDR1 and CDR2 sequences are SGHDN and FVKESK. After removal of 2 bases from V and 9 bases from J, the junction contained 7 bases not matched to a gene. CDR3 length equals 14 residues. CDR3 protein: CASSQPGQGNRYTF. The CDR3 nucleotides are TGTGCCAGCAGCCAACCGGGACAGGGCAATCGCTACACCTTC.

This clone came up a few times. The V call is TRBV19, the J call TRBJ1-2, with D possibly TRBD1 on 5 matching bases. The CDR3 is 16 amino acids. The germline CDR1 and CDR2 sequences are LNHDA and SQIVND (reference sequence). Trimming cost V 5 bases and J 2 bases, with 18 bases left between them. CDR3 bases: TGTGCCAGTAGTCCCAGTGGCAGGGATAGCAACTATGGCTACACCTTC. Encoded protein: CASSPSGRDSNYGYTF.

V and J are TRBV3-1 (or the pseudogene TRBV3-2) and TRBJ1-2; tentative D call: TRBD1 (5 bases). CDR1 and CDR2 from the germline V gene are LGHDT and YNNKEL (reference sequence). V was shortened by 1 base and J by 0 bases, with 12 bases between the two germline ends. CDR3 length: 16 residues. The CDR3 region is CASSQVSGIPNYGYTF. CDR3 bases: TGTGCCAGCAGCCAAGTATCAGGGATACCTAACTATGGCTACACCTTC.

This chain links TRBV28 with TRBJ2-7; 7 bases fit TRBD2. The V gene's germline CDR1 is MDHEN and CDR2 SYDVKM. Trimming removed 2 bases from V and 6 bases from J; junction bases left unmatched: 13. This CDR3 is built from 16 residues. The CDR3 spells CASSLGGSGYSTEQYF. CDR3 nucleotides: TGTGCCAGCAGTTTAGGCGGGAGTGGATACTCCACCGAGCAGTACTTC.

The chain has TRBV9 and TRBJ1-1; D unresolved. This CDR3 is built from 15 residues. V dropped 4 bases and J dropped 4 bases, with 17 bases sitting between them. Germline V gene sequence: CDR1 SGDLS, CDR2 YYNGEE. CDR3 sequence: CASSPGVGLPTEAFF. CDR3 coding DNA: TGTGCCAGCAGCCCCGGGGTGGGATTACCCACTGAAGCTTTCTTT. The variable domain in full, completed from reference TRBV9 and TRBJ1-1, reads DSGVTQTPKHLITATGQRVTLRCSPRSGDLSVYWYQQSLDQGLQFLIQYYNGEERAKGNILERFSAQQFPDLHSELNLSSLELGDSALYFCASSPGVGLPTEAFFGQGTRLTVV.

The chain uses TRBV9 and TRBJ2-3; perhaps TRBD1 as D (5 bases). This CDR3 is built from 14 residues. Germline-derived CDR1 and CDR2 are SGDLS and YYNGEE. With 2 bases removed from V and 4 bases from J, the gap between germline ends came to 11 bases. The CDR3 nucleotides read TGTGCCAGCAGCGTGGGGCCGGGCCCAGATACGCAGTATTTT. Its protein is CASSVGPGPDTQYF.